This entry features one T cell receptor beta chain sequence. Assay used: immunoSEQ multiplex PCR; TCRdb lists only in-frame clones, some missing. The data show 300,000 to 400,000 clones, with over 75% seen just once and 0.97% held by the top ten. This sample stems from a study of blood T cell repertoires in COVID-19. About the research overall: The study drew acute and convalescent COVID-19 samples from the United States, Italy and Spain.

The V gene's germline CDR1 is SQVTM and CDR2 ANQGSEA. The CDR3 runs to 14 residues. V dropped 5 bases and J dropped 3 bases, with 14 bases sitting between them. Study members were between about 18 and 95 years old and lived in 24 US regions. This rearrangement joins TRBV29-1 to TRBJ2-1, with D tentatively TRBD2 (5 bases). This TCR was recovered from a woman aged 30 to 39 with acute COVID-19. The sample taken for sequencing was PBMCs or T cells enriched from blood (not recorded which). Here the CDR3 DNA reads TGCAGCGTTCCCAGGACTGGGCGCTACAATGAGCAGTTCTTC. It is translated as CSVPRTGRYNEQFF.